These T cell receptor beta chains were read from a single sample in a study of cytomegalovirus exposure and HLA in healthy donors. This table comes from immunoSEQ multiplex PCR, and its TCRdb copy is limited to in-frame clones, with some not included. The sample lists about 160,000 clones, 81% seen once, with 1% to 1.5% in the top ten. Sequenced material: PBMCs. These receptors all stem from a man between 50 and 59 years old in good health and CMV-seropositive. The CDR3 runs from the conserved cysteine through the conserved F or W. A D gene is named only where the DNA matches it firmly. Not all rows give a size; the values are once, few, many and, for expanded clones, a class.

d_gene	v_gene	j_gene	abundance	CDR3nt	CDR3aa
-	TRBV9	TRBJ2-7	-	TGTGCCAGCAGCCCCGGGTTAGCGGACACCTACGAGCAGTACTTC	CASSPGLADTYEQYF
-	TRBV29-1	TRBJ1-5	-	TGCAGCGTAGCGGACGCGGGGGGGCCCCAGCATTTT	CSVADAGGPQHF
TRBD1	TRBV6-5	TRBJ2-1	-	TGTGCCAGCAGCAAGGACAGGGGTTCCTACAATGAGCAGTTCTTC	CASSKDRGSYNEQFF
TRBD2	TRBV28	TRBJ2-5	-	TGTGCCAGCAGTTTAGGTACTAGCGAGCAAGAGACCCAGTACTTC	CASSLGTSEQETQYF
-	TRBV28	TRBJ1-1	-	TGTGCCAGCAGTCCCCCCCCGGGTCGGGGAGCTTTCTTT	CASSPPPGRGAFF
-	TRBV9	TRBJ2-1	-	TGTGCCAGCAGCTCCCCGGGGGGCGCGAATCTCGATGAGCAGTTCTTC	CASSSPGGANLDEQFF
-	TRBV6-6	TRBJ2-3	-	TGTGCCAGCAGACCCGGAGACGTAGCCACAGATACGCAGTATTTT	CASRPGDVATDTQYF
TRBD1	TRBV19	TRBJ1-2	-	TGTGCCAGCCTTCCCGGGACAGGGGAAACCCACAGCTATGGCTACACCTTC	CASLPGTGETHSYGYTF
-	TRBV6-5	TRBJ1-1	-	TGTGCCAGCAGTTATGGGTCCATGGCGGGCAACACTGAAGCTTTCTTT	CASSYGSMAGNTEAFF
-	TRBV18	TRBJ2-5	-	TGTGCCAGCTCACTGGCCCAAGAGACCCAGTACTTC	CASSLAQETQYF
-	TRBV15	TRBJ2-7	-	TGTGCCACCAGCAGACCGCCCAGGGGCTACGAGCAGTACTTC	CATSRPPRGYEQYF
TRBD1	TRBV7-8	TRBJ2-7	-	TGTGCCAGCAGCTTAGACGGGACAGGGACGTCCGAGCAGTACTTC	CASSLDGTGTSEQYF
-	TRBV20-1	TRBJ1-1	-	TGCAGTGCTCTGGGACAAGCTGAAGCTTTCTTT	CSALGQAEAFF
-	TRBV6-1	TRBJ2-5	once	TGTGCCAGCAGTGCCACCCGCGGGGGCAACCAAGAGACCCAGTACTTC	CASSATRGGNQETQYF
TRBD2	TRBV11-3	TRBJ2-1	-	TGTGCCAGCAGCCCAGGACTAGCGTCTAATGAGCAGTTCTTC	CASSPGLASNEQFF
-	TRBV10-1	TRBJ1-1	-	TGCGCCAGCAGTTGGGACCGGCGGGGCACTGAAGCTTTCTTT	CASSWDRRGTEAFF